These 4 T cell receptor beta chains were all obtained from the same sample, sequenced in a study of vaccination and CD4 T cells after COVID-19. Their antigens remain unidentified. Indicated treatment: approximately 9-day PBMC culture with coronavirus spike peptide pools or control peptides (ViraFEST assay). The study sequenced cultured CD4+ T cell DNA using the Oncomine TCR Beta short-read assay. TCRdb passed the PCR reads through MiXCR, listing each CDR3 protein once. This table has approximately 13,000 distinct CDR3 sequences, 75% to 80% appearing once. Sequenced input: CD4+ T cells from blood, cultured in vitro. These receptors originate from a human donor who had recovered from COVID-19.

V usage is TRBV25-1 and J usage is TRBJ2-6; 7 nucleotides align to TRBD1. Germline assignment: CDR1 MGHDK and CDR2 SYGVNS. Unmatched junction bases numbered 3, after V lost 7 bases and J lost 0 bases. The CDR3 consists of 15 residues. The CDR3 DNA follows: TGTGCCAGCACCTCAGGGGGCTCTGGGGCCAACGTCCTGACTTTC. Translated: CASTSGGSGANVLTF.

The rearrangement joins TRBV30 to TRBJ2-5; D call uncertain. The CDR3 has 14 residues. Germline V gene sequence: CDR1 GTSNPN, CDR2 SVGIG (reference sequence). Trimming took off 0 bases at V and 2 bases at J, with 10 bases between the two ends. The chain's CDR3 is CAWSVGGVQETQYF. The CDR3 DNA is TGTGCCTGGAGTGTAGGTGGGGTACAAGAGACCCAGTACTTC.

This clonotype was recorded once. The rearrangement links TRBV27 to TRBJ2-2; a possible D gene is TRBD2 (5 bases). V gave up 3 bases and J gave up 1 base, with 18 bases separating them. The CDR3 runs 18 residues. Germline V lookup: CDR1 MNHEY, CDR2 SMNVEV (reference sequence). CDR3 region: CASSFVSDWARNTGELFF. CDR3 nucleotide sequence: TGTGCCAGCAGTTTTGTGTCGGACTGGGCTAGGAACACCGGGGAGCTGTTTTTT.

The CDR3 DNA reads as TGTGCCAGCAGCTCTGGTGGGGTTCCTAATCGTCTGCCCCAGCATTTT. Its protein is CASSSGGVPNRLPQHF. This chain joins TRBV7-8 and TRBJ1-5; D is ambiguous. This CDR3 contains 16 residues. Trimming removed 4 bases at V and 9 bases at J, with 22 bases between. CDR1 and CDR2 (germline): SGHVS, FQNEAQ. Full variable domain (outside the CDR3, taken from reference TRBV7-8 and TRBJ1-5): GAGVSQSPRYKVAKRGQDVALRCDPISGHVSLFWYQQALGQGPEFLTYFQNEAQLDKSGLPSDRFFAERPEGSVSTLKIQRTQQEDSAVYLCASSSGGVPNRLPQHFGDGTRLSIL.